Listed below are T cell receptor beta chains from one sample, sequenced in a study of response to subunit inactivated influenza vaccine. TCRdb redid the calling of the RT-PCR reads with MiXCR, one entry per CDR3 protein. The sample includes around 480,000 distinct CDR3 sequences, more than 15% of them seen just once. The sample consisted of CD4+ T cells sorted from PBMCs, taken less than 25 months after vaccination. The receptor source for this set is a man between 50 and 70 years old who received an inactivated influenza vaccine. Each CDR3 is given with its conserved first and last residue. A D gene is named only where the DNA matches it firmly. Where a row states a size, it is once, few, many or the class of an expanded clone; other rows omit it.

V	J	D	size	DNA	CDR3
TRBV3-1	TRBJ1-1	.	many	TGTGCCAGCAGCCAAGAAATGGTGAGCGGCAATGAAGCTTTCTTT	CASSQEMVSGNEAFF
TRBV20-1	TRBJ2-7	TRBD2	.	TGCAGTGCTAGAGATCCCCGGCCGGGAGGTCAAAACTACGAGCAGTACTTC	CSARDPRPGGQNYEQYF
TRBV7-3	TRBJ1-1	.	few	TGTGCCAGCAGCCCCGGACCTCTCACTGAAGCTTTCTTT	CASSPGPLTEAFF
TRBV20-1	TRBJ2-1	.	few	TGCAGTGCTAGAATTTCCGCACGGGGGCCCCTCAATGAGCAGTTCTTC	CSARISARGPLNEQFF
TRBV12-3/TRBV12-4	TRBJ2-7	.	many	TGTGCCAGCAGTTTATTTGAGGGTAACTACGAGCAGTACTTC	CASSLFEGNYEQYF
TRBV20-1	TRBJ2-1	TRBD2	.	TGCAGTGCTTTAGAGGGGACTAGCGGGAGCGAGCAGTTCTTC	CSALEGTSGSEQFF
TRBV4-3	TRBJ2-7	.	few	TGCGCCAGCAGCCAAGATGCCCAGATCTCCTACGAGCAGTACTTC	CASSQDAQISYEQYF
TRBV11-2	TRBJ1-6	.	.	TGTGCCAGCAGCTTAGATGGCAGCCAAGGTTCACCCCTCCACTTT	CASSLDGSQGSPLHF
TRBV10-3	TRBJ2-5	.	.	TGTGCCATCAGTGACGAGAGCAGGGAGACCCAGTACTTC	CAISDESRETQYF
TRBV10-3	TRBJ2-7	TRBD1	.	TGTGCCATCAGTGCGTCTACAGGGGACTACGAGCAGTACTTC	CAISASTGDYEQYF
TRBV5-1	TRBJ2-1	.	few	TGCGCCAGCAGCTTGGTGGGGAAAGAGCAGTTCTTC	CASSLVGKEQFF
TRBV28	TRBJ2-3	.	few	TGTGCCAGCACTAGCCAAACAGGGTGGACAGATACGCAGTATTTT	CASTSQTGWTDTQYF
TRBV5-1	TRBJ2-2	.	.	TGCGCCAGCAGCTTTTCCGATATCGGGACCGGGGAGCTGTTTTTT	CASSFSDIGTGELFF
TRBV5-1	TRBJ1-4	TRBD1	few	TGCGCCAGCAGCCCGGGACAGGAGCCCAATGAAAAACTGTTTTTT	CASSPGQEPNEKLFF
TRBV5-1	TRBJ2-6	.	.	TGCGCCAGCAGCTTGGTGGGGGCTGGGGCCAACGTCCTGACTTTC	CASSLVGAGANVLTF
TRBV7-9	TRBJ2-7	TRBD1	.	TGTGCCAGCAGCTTAGCGAGGACAGGGTCGAACGAGCAGTACTTC	CASSLARTGSNEQYF
TRBV12-3/TRBV12-4	TRBJ2-2	.	.	TGTGCCAGCAGCTCGGCCGGGGGCGGCACCGGGGAGCTGTTTTTT	CASSSAGGGTGELFF
TRBV7-9	TRBJ1-5	.	.	TGTGCCAGCAGCACGATGGTGGGGCCCCAGCATTTT	CASSTMVGPQHF
TRBV20-1	TRBJ2-1	TRBD1	few	TGCAGTGCTACGGGACAGGGGGCGTCCTACAATGAGCAGTTCTTC	CSATGQGASYNEQFF
TRBV2	TRBJ1-1	.	.	TGTGCCAGCATCCATTCGGGGGCGGGGGCAGGCACTGAAGCTTTCTTT	CASIHSGAGAGTEAFF
TRBV12-3/TRBV12-4	TRBJ2-5	TRBD2	many	TGTGCCAGCAGTGCCGGGGGACTAGCGGGGAGGGAGACCCAGTACTTC	CASSAGGLAGRETQYF
TRBV9	TRBJ1-4	.	many	TGTGCCAGCAGCGTCCCTGGTGAAAAACTGTTTTTT	CASSVPGEKLFF
TRBV5-1	TRBJ2-1	TRBD2	many	TGCGCCAGCAGCTTGGAGCCTGGCGGGGGTTACAATGAGCAGTTCTTC	CASSLEPGGGYNEQFF
TRBV7-2	TRBJ2-1	.	many	TGTGCCAGCAGCCGCCAGTCCCAGGTGAATCAGTACAATGAGCAGTTCTTC	CASSRQSQVNQYNEQFF
TRBV3-1	TRBJ1-2	.	.	TGTGCCAGCAGCCAAGCGGTAGAGTATGGCTACACCTTC	CASSQAVEYGYTF
TRBV9	TRBJ2-3	.	few	TGTGCCAGCAGCGTAGGACTGCGGAGCACAGATACGCAGTATTTT	CASSVGLRSTDTQYF
TRBV10-3	TRBJ2-2	.	many	TGTGCCATCACGTCCCAGCTGAACACCGGGGAGCTGTTTTTT	CAITSQLNTGELFF
TRBV5-5	TRBJ1-6	.	few	TGTGCCAGCAGCTTGGAGGAGGGACGCGCCCTCCACTTT	CASSLEEGRALHF
TRBV11-2	TRBJ2-2	.	few	TGTGCCAGCAGCTTGTCCTCGATCGGGACATCGAACACCGGGGAGCTGTTTTTT	CASSLSSIGTSNTGELFF
TRBV4-2	TRBJ2-7	TRBD1	.	TGTGCCAGCAGCCAACAGGACAGGACCTACGAGCAGTACTTC	CASSQQDRTYEQYF
TRBV24-1	TRBJ1-4	.	few	TGTGCCACCAGTGCGGGAGTAGGAGAAAAACTGTTTTTT	CATSAGVGEKLFF
TRBV7-2	TRBJ2-5	.	.	TGTGCCAGCAGCTTAGCAGGCTTACAAGAGACCCAGTACTTC	CASSLAGLQETQYF
TRBV29-1	TRBJ2-5	.	many	TGCAGCGTTGTTCGTCGGGCCTACCAAGAGACCCAGTACTTC	CSVVRRAYQETQYF
TRBV24-1	TRBJ2-1	TRBD2	.	TGTGCCACCAGTAGAGCGGGGAGCCTCTCCTACAATGAGCAGTTCTTC	CATSRAGSLSYNEQFF
TRBV2	TRBJ2-3	TRBD1	few	TGTGCCACCACACAGGGGGCTTTGACAGATACGCAGTATTTT	CATTQGALTDTQYF
TRBV6-5	TRBJ1-2	TRBD1	.	TGTGCCAGCAGTTACACAGGGGATCCATTCTATGGCTACACCTTC	CASSYTGDPFYGYTF
TRBV7-2	TRBJ2-2	.	few	TGTGCCAGCAGCTTATCTCCCAGGGGCCTAACCGGGGAGCTGTTTTTT	CASSLSPRGLTGELFF
TRBV29-1	TRBJ1-4	TRBD1	few	TGCAGCGTTGAAAGTTCCGGGACAGGGAATGAAAAACTGTTTTTT	CSVESSGTGNEKLFF
TRBV6-5	TRBJ2-5	.	.	TGTGCCAGCAGTTACGGAGGAATCCAAGAGACCCAGTACTTC	CASSYGGIQETQYF